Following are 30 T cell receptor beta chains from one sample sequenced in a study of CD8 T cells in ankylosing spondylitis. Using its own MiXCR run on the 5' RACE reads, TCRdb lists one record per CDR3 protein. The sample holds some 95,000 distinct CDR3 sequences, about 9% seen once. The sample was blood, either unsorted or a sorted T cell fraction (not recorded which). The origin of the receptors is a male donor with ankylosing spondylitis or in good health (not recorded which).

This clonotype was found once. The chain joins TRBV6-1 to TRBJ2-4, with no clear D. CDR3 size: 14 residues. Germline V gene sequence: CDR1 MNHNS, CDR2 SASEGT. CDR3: CTPSLDARKNIQYF. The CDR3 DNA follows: TGTACCCCCTCCCTTGACGCTCGAAAAAACATTCAGTACTTC.

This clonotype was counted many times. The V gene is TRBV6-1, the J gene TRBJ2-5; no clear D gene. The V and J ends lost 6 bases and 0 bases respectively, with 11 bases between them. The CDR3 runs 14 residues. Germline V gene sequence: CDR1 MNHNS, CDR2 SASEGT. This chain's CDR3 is CASSPGGYQETQYF. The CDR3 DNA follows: TGTGCCAGCAGCCCCGGTGGTTACCAAGAGACCCAGTACTTC.

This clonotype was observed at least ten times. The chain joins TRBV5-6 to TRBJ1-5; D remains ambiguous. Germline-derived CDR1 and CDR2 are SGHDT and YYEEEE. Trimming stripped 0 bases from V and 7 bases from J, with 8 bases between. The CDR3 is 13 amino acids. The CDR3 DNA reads TGTGCCAGCAGCTTGGGTCTTGAGCAGCCCCAGCATTTT. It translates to CASSLGLEQPQHF.

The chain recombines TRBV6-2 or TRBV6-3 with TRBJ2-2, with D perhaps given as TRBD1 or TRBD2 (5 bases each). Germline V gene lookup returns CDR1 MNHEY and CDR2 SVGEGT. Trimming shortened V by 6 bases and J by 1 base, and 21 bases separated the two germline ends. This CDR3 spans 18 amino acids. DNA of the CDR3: TGTGCCAGCAGCCCCGGACTCCTGTGCAGGGTGAACACCGGGGAGCTGTTTTTT. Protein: CASSPGLLCRVNTGELFF.

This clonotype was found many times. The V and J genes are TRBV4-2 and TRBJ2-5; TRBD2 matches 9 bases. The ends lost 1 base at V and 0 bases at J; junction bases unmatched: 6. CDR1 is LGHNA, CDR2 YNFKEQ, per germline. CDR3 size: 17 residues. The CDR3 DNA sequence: TGTGCCAGCAGCCAAGCTCTTGGCGGGGGGGACCAAGAGACCCAGTACTTC. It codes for CASSQALGGGDQETQYF.

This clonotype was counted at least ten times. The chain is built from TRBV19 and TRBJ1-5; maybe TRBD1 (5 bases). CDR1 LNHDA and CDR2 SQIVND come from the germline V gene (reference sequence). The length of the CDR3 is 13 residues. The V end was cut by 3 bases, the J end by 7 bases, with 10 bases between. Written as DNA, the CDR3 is TGTGCCAGTAGTATGGCGGGGGAACAGCCCCAGCATTTT. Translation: CASSMAGEQPQHF.

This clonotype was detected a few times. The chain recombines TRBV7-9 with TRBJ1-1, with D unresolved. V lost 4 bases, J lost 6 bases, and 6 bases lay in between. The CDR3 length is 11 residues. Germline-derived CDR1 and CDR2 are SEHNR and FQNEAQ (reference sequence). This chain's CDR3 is CASSYQPEAFF. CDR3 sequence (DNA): TGTGCCAGCAGCTACCAGCCTGAAGCTTTCTTT.

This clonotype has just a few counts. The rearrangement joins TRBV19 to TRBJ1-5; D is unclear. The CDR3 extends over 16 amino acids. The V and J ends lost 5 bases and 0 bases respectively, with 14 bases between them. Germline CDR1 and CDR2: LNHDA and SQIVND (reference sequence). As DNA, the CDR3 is TGTGCCAGTAGTGCCGATCGTTCATATAGCAATCAGCCCCAGCATTTT. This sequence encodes CASSADRSYSNQPQHF.

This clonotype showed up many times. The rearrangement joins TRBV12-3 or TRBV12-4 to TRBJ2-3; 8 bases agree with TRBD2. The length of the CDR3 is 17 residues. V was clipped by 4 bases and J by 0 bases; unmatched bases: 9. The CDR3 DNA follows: TGTGCCAGCAGTTGGCCCCGCGGGGGGTTAAGCACAGATACGCAGTATTTT. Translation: CASSWPRGGLSTDTQYF.

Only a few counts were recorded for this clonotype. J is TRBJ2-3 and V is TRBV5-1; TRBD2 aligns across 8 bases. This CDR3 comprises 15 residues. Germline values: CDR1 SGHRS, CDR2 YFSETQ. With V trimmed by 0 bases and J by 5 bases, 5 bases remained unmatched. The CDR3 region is CASSLGRGGQDTQYF. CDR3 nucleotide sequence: TGCGCCAGCAGCTTGGGACGGGGGGGCCAAGATACGCAGTATTTT. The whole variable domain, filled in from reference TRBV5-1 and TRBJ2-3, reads KAGVTQTPRYLIKTRGQQVTLSCSPISGHRSVSWYQQTPGQGLQFLFEYFSETQRNKGNFPGRFSGRQFSNSRSEMNVSTLELGDSALYLCASSLGRGGQDTQYFGPGTRLTVL.

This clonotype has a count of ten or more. CDR3 in amino acids: CASSVVGQGTGELFF. The CDR3 coding sequence is TGTGCCAGCAGCGTAGTCGGACAGGGCACCGGGGAGCTGTTTTTT. The chain recombines TRBV9 with TRBJ2-2, with 8 bases lining up with TRBD1. The J segment lost 4 bases and the V segment lost 0 bases, leaving 2 bases of the junction unmatched. This CDR3 has 15 amino acids. Germline V lookup: CDR1 SGDLS, CDR2 YYNGEE.

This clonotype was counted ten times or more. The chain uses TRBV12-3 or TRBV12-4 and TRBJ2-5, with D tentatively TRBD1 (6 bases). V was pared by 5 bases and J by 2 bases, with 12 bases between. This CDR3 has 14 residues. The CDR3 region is CASSPRTDQETQYF. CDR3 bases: TGTGCCAGCAGTCCCCGGACAGATCAAGAGACCCAGTACTTC.

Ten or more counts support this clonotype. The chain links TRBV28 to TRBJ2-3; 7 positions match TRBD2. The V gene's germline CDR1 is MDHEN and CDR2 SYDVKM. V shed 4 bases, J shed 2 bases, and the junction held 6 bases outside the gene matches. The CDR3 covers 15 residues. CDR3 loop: CASSYPSGLTDTQYF. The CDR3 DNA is TGTGCCAGCAGTTATCCTAGCGGCCTCACAGATACGCAGTATTTT. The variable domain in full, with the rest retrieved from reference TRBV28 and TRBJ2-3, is DVKVTQSSRYLVKRTGEKVFLECVQDMDHENMFWYRQDPGLGLRLIYFSYDVKMKEKGDIPEGYSVSREKKERFSLILESASTNQTSMYLCASSYPSGLTDTQYFGPGTRLTVL.

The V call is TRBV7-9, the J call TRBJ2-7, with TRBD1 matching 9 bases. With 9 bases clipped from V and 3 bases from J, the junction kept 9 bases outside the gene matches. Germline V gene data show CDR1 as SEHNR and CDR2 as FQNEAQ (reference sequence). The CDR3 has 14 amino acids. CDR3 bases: TGTGCCAGTGGAACTACAGGGGGCGGCTACGAGCAGTACTTC. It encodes CASGTTGGGYEQYF.

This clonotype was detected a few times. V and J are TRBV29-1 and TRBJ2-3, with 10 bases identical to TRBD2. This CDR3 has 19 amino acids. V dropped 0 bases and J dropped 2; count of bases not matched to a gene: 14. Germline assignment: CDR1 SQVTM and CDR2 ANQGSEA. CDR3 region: CSVEDQRSRTSGPTDTQYF. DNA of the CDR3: TGCAGCGTTGAAGATCAAAGGTCTAGGACTAGCGGCCCCACAGATACGCAGTATTTT.

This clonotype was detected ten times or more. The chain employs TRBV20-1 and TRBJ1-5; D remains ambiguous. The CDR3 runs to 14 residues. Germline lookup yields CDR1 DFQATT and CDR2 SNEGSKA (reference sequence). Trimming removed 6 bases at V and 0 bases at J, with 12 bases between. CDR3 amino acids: CSARPGVSNQPQHF. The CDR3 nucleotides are TGCAGTGCCAGACCTGGGGTTAGCAATCAGCCCCAGCATTTT.

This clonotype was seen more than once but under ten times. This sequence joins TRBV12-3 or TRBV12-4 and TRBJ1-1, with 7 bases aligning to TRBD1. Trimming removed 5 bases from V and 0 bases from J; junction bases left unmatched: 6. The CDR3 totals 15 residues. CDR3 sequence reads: CASSPGQGVNTEAFF. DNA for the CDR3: TGTGCCAGCAGTCCCGGGCAGGGGGTGAACACTGAAGCTTTCTTT.

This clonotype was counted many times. The chain's CDR3 is CSVVPGSYEQYF. Written as DNA, the CDR3 is TGCAGCGTTGTCCCTGGTTCCTACGAGCAGTACTTC. The chain is built from TRBV29-1 and TRBJ2-7; D not resolved. Germline V gene sequence: CDR1 SQVTM, CDR2 ANQGSEA. The CDR3 runs to 12 residues. The V end lost 4 bases, the J end lost 1 base, and 8 bases lay between the germline ends.

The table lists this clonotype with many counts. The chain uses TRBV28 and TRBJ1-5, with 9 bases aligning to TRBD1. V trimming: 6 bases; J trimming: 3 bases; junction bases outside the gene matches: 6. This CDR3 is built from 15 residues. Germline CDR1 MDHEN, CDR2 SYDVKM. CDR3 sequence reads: CASRRTGVNNQPQHF. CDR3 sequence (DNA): TGTGCCAGCAGACGGACAGGGGTCAACAATCAGCCCCAGCATTTT. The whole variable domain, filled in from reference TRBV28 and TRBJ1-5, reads DVKVTQSSRYLVKRTGEKVFLECVQDMDHENMFWYRQDPGLGLRLIYFSYDVKMKEKGDIPEGYSVSREKKERFSLILESASTNQTSMYLCASRRTGVNNQPQHFGDGTRLSIL.

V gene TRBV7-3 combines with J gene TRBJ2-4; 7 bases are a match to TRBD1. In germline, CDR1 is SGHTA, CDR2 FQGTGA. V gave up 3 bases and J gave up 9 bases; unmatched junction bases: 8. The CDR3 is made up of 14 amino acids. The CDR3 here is CASSFSGDSTIQYF. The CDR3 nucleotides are TGTGCCAGCAGCTTCTCCGGGGACAGCACCATTCAGTACTTC.

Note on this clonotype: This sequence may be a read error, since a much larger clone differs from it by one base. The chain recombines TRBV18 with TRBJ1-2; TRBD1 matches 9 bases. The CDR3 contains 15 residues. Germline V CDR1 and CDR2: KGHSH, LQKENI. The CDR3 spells CANSRDRATNYGYTF. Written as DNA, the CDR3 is TGTGCCAACTCACGGGACAGGGCCACTAACTATGGCTACACCTTC.

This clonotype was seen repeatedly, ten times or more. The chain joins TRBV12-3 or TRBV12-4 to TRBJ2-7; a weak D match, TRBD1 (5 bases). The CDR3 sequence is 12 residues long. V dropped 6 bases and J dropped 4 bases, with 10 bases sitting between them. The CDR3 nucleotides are TGTGCCAGCAGAGGGGATAAATACGAGCAGTACTTC. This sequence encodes CASRGDKYEQYF.

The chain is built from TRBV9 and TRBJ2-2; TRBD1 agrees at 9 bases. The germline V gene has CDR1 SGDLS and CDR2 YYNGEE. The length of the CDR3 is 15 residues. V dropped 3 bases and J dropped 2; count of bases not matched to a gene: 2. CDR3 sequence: CASSDRGLNTGELFF. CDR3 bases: TGTGCCAGCAGCGACAGGGGGCTAAACACCGGGGAGCTGTTTTTT. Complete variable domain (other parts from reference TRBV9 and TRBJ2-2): DSGVTQTPKHLITATGQRVTLRCSPRSGDLSVYWYQQSLDQGLQFLIQYYNGEERAKGNILERFSAQQFPDLHSELNLSSLELGDSALYFCASSDRGLNTGELFFGEGSRLTVL.

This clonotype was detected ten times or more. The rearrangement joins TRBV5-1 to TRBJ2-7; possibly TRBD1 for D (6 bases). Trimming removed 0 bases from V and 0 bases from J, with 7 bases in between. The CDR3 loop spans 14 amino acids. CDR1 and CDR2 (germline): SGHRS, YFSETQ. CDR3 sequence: CASSLGTDSYEQYF. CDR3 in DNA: TGCGCCAGCAGCTTGGGGACAGACTCCTACGAGCAGTACTTC.

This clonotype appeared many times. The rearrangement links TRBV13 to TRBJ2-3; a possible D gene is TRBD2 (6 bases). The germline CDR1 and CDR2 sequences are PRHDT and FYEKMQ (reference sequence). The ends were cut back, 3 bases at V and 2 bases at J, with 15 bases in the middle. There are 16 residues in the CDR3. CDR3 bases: TGTGCCAGCAGCTTTGAATCGGGGGAAGACACAGATACGCAGTATTTT. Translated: CASSFESGEDTDTQYF.

The DNA of the CDR3 is TGTGCCAGTAGTAGGATACAGGATTCGAGAGATACGCAGTATTTT. Protein product: CASSRIQDSRDTQYF. The chain combines TRBV19 with TRBJ2-3; D perhaps matches TRBD1 (5 bases). Trimming stripped 4 bases from V and 5 bases from J, with 16 bases between. Germline lookup yields CDR1 LNHDA and CDR2 SQIVND (reference sequence). The CDR3 is 15 residues long. Complete variable domain (other parts from reference TRBV19 and TRBJ2-3): DGGITQSPKYLFRKEGQNVTLSCEQNLNHDAMYWYRQDPGQGLRLIYYSQIVNDFQKGDIAEGYSVSREKKESFPLTVTSAQKNPTAFYLCASSRIQDSRDTQYFGPGTRLTVL.

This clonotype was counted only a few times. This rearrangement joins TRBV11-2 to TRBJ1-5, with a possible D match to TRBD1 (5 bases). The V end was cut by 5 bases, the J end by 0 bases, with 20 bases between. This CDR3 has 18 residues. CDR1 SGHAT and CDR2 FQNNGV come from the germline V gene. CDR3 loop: CASSLGRGSLYSNQPQHF. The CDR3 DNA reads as TGTGCCAGCAGCCTCGGGCGGGGCAGTCTTTATAGCAATCAGCCCCAGCATTTT.

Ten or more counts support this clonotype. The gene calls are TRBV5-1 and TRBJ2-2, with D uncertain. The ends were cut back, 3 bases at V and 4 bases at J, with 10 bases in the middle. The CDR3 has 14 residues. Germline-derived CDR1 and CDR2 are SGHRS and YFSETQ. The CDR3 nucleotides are TGCGCCAGCAGCTACGAAAAGCTCACCGGGGAGCTGTTTTTT. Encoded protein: CASSYEKLTGELFF.

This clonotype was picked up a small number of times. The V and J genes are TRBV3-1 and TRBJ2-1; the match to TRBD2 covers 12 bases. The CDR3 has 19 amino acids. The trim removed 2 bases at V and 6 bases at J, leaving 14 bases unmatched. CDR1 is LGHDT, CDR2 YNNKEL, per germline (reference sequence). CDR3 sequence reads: CASSQLGASGGDRGNEQFF. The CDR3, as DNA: TGTGCCAGCAGCCAACTAGGCGCTAGCGGGGGGGATAGGGGCAATGAGCAGTTCTTC.

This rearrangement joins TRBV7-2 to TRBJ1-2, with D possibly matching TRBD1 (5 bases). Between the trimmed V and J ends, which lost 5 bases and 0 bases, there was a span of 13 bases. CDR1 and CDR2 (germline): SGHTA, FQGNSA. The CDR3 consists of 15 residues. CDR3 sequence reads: CASSQRTPANYGYTF. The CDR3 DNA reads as TGTGCCAGCAGCCAAAGGACACCTGCTAACTATGGCTACACCTTC.